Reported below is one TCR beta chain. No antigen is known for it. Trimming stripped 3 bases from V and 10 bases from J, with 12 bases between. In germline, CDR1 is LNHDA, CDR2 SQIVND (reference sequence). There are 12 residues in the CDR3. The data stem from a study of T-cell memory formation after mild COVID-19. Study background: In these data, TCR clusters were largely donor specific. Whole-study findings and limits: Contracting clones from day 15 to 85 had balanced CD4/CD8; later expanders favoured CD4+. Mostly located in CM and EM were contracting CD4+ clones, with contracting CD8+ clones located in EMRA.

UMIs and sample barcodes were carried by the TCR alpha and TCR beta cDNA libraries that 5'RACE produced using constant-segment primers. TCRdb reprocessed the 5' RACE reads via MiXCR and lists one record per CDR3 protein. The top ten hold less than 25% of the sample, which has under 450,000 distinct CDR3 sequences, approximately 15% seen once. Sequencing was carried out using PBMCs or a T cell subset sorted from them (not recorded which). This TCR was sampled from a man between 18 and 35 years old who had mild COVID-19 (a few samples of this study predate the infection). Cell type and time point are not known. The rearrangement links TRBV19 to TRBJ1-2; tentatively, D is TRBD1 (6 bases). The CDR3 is CASSILTGHYTF. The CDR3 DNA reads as TGTGCCAGTAGTATTTTGACAGGACACTACACCTTC.